This TCR beta chain was identified during a study of blood T cell repertoires in COVID-19. Whole-study context: The samples span acute and convalescent COVID-19 from the United States, Italy and Spain. Sources were T cells, B-cell-depleted T cells, or PBMCs; the material itself was cDNA or gDNA.

In the original workflow: Reference gene primer amplification gave estimated nucleated cell counts. The data were produced by immunoSEQ multiplex PCR, yet TCRdb's version contains in-frame clones alone and is incomplete. V, J and clone size derive from that table, while D and trimming were established from the DNA sequence. The repertoire has around 80,000 clones, around nine tenths of them found once; the top ten carry approximately 0.59%. Trimming cost V 9 bases and J 4 bases; bases outside gene matches: 11. Germline CDR1 MNHEY, CDR2 SVGAGI. This CDR3 has 14 amino acids. This receptor was identified in a man in his 60s with acute or convalescent COVID-19. The chain joins TRBV6-5 to TRBJ2-7, with 8 bases lining up with TRBD1. The sequencing input was peripheral blood. Here the CDR3 DNA reads TGTGCCAGTTCCCAGACAGGGGACGCGTACGAGCAGTACTTC. Translated: CASSQTGDAYEQYF.